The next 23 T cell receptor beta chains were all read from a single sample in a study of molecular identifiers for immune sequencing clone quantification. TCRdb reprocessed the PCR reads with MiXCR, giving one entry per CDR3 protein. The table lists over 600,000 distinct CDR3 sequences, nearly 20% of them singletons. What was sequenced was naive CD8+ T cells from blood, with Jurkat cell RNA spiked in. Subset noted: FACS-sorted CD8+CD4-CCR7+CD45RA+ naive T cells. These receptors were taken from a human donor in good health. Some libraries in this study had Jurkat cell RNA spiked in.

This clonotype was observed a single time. The chain's CDR3 is CASSLGGGANTEAFF. CDR3 sequence (DNA): TGTGCCAGCAGTTTAGGAGGAGGGGCGAACACTGAAGCTTTCTTT. The chain couples TRBV12-3 or TRBV12-4 to TRBJ1-1; D might be TRBD1 (5 bases). The CDR3 is made up of 15 amino acids. Trimming stripped 1 base from V and 1 base from J, with 10 bases between.

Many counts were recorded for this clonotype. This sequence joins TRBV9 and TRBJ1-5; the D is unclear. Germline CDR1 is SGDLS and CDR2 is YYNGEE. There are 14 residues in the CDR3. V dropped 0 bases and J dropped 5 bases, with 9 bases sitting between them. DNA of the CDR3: TGTGCCAGCAGCGTAGGGACGGAATATCAGCCCCAGCATTTT. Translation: CASSVGTEYQPQHF.

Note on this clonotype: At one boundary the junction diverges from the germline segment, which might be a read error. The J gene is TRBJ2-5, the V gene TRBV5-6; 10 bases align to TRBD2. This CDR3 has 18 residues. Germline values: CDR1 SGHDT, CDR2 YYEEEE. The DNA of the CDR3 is TGTGCCAGCAGCTGGGACTATTTCCGTCTAGCGGGAGAGGGGTTCCAGTGCTTC. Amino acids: CASSWDYFRLAGEGFQCF.

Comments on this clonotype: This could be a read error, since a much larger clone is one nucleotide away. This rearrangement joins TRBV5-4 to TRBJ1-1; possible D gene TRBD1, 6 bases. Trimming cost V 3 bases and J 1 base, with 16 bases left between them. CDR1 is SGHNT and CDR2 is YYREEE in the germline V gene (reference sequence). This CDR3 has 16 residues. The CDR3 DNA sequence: TGTGCCAGCAGCTGGGGGGCTGTGGCTTCGAACACTGAAGCTTTCTTT. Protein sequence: CASSWGAVASNTEAFF.

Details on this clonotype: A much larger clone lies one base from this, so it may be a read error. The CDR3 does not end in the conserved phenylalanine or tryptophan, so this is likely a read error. Here the CDR3 reads CASRNGGYTEAFL. In nucleotides, the CDR3 is TGTGCCAGCAGAAATGGGGGATACACTGAAGCTTTCCTT. V and J are TRBV7-9 and TRBJ1-1; maybe TRBD1 (5 bases). The germline V gene encodes CDR1 SEHNR and CDR2 FQNEAQ (reference sequence). Trimming removed 6 bases at V and 3 bases at J, with 11 bases between. The CDR3 covers 13 residues.

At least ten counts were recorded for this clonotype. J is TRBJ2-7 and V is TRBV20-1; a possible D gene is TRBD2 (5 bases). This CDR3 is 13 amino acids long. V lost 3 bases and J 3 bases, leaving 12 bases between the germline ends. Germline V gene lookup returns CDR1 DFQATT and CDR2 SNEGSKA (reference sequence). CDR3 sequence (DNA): TGCAGTGCTAGTGGAGGCAGGAACTACGAGCAGTACTTC. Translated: CSASGGRNYEQYF.

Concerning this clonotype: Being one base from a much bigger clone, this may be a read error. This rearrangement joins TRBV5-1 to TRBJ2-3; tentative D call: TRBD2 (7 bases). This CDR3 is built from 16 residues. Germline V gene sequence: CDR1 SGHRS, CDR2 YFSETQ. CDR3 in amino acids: CVSSLVGGRETDTQYF. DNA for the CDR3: TGCGTCAGCAGCTTGGTTGGGGGGCGGGAGACAGATACGCAGTATTTT. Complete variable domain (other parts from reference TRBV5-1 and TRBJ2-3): KAGVTQTPRYLIKTRGQQVTLSCSPISGHRSVSWYQQTPGQGLQFLFEYFSETQRNKGNFPGRFSGRQFSNSRSEMNVSTLELGDSALYLCVSSLVGGRETDTQYFGPGTRLTVL.

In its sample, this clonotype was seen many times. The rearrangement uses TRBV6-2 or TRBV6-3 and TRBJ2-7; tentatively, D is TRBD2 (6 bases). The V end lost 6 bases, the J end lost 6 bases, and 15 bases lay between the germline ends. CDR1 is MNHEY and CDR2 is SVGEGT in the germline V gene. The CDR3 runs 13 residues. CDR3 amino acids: CASSRDSYREQYF. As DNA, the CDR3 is TGTGCCAGCAGCCGGGACTCGTATCGCGAGCAGTACTTC.

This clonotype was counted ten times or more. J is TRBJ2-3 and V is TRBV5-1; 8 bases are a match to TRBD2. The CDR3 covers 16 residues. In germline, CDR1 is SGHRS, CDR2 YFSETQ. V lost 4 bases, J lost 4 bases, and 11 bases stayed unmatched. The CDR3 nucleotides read TGCGCCAGCAGCAGGGAGACTAGCGTCGGGGCAGATACGCAGTATTTT. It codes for CASSRETSVGADTQYF.

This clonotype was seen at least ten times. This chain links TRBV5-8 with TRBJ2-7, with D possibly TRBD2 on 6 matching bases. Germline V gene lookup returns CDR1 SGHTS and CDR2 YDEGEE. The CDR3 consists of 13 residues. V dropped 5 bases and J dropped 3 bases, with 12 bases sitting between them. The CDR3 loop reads CASRERVDYEQYF. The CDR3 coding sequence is TGTGCCAGCAGGGAGCGGGTGGACTACGAGCAGTACTTC.

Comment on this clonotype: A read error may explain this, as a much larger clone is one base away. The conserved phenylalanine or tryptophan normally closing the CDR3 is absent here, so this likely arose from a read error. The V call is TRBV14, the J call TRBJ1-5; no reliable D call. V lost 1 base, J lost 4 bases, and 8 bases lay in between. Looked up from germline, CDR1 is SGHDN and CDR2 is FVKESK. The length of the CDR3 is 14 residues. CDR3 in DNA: TGTGCCAGCAGCCAAGGCGGGTGGAATCAGCCCCAGCATCTT. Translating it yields CASSQGGWNQPQHL.

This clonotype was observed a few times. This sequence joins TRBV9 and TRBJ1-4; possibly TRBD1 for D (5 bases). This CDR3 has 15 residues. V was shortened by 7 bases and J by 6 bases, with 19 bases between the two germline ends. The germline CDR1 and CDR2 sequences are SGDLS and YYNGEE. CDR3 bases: TGTGCCAGCGCGGGGTCGGGGGACGGAGATGAAAAACTGTTTTTT. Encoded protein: CASAGSGDGDEKLFF.

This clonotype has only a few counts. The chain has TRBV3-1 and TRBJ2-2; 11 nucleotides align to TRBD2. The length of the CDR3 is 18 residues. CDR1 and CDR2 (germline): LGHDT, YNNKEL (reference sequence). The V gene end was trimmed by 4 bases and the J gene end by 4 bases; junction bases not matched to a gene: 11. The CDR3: CASSLLRLAGPSTGELFF. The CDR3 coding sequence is TGTGCCAGCAGCCTTCTCAGACTAGCGGGACCGAGCACCGGGGAGCTGTTTTTT. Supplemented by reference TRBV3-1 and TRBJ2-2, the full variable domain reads DTAVSQTPKYLVTQMGNDKSIKCEQNLGHDTMYWYKQDSKKFLKIMFSYNNKELIINETVPNRFSPKSPDKAHLNLHINSLELGDSAVYFCASSLLRLAGPSTGELFFGEGSRLTVL.

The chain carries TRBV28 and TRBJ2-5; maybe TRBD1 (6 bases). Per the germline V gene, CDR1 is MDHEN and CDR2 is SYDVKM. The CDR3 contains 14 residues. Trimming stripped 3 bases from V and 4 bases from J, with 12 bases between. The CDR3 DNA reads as TGTGCCAGCAGTTTCACAGCAGGGGCAGAGACCCAGTACTTC. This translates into CASSFTAGAETQYF.

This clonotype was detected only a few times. CDR3 sequence: CASSEHLAGGPLETQYF. CDR3 bases: TGTGCCAGCAGTGAACATCTAGCGGGAGGGCCCTTGGAGACCCAGTACTTC. The chain joins TRBV2 to TRBJ2-5, with TRBD2 matching over 12 bases. Germline values: CDR1 SNHLY, CDR2 FYNNEI. The CDR3 extends over 17 amino acids. Trimming removed 2 bases from V and 5 bases from J; junction bases left unmatched: 9.

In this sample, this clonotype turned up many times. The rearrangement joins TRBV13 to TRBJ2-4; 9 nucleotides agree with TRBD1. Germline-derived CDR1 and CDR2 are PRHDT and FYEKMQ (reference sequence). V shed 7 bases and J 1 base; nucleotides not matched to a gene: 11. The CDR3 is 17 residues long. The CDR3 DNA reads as TGTGCCAGCAAAGGGGGGGGGACAGGGTCGGCCAAAAACATTCAGTACTTC. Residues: CASKGGGTGSAKNIQYF.

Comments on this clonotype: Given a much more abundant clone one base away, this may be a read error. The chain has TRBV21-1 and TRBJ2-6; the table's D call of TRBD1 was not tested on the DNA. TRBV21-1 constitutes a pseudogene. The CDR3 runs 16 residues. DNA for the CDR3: TGTGCCAGCAGCAAAGCAGAGGGGTCTGGGGCCAGCGTCCTGACTTTC. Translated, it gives CASSKAEGSGASVLTF.

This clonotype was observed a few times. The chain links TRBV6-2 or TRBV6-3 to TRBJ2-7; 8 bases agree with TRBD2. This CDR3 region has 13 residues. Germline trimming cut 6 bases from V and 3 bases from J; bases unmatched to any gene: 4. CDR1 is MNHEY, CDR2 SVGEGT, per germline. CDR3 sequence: CASSNGGGYEQYF. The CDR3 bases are TGTGCCAGCAGCAACGGGGGGGGCTACGAGCAGTACTTC.

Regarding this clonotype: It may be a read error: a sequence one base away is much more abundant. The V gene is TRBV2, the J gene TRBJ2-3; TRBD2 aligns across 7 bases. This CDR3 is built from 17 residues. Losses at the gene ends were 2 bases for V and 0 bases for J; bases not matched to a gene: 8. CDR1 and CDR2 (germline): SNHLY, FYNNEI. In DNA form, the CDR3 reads TGTGCCAGCAGTGAATGGGCTAGCGGAGAAAGCACAGATACGCAGTATTTT. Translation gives CASSEWASGESTDTQYF.

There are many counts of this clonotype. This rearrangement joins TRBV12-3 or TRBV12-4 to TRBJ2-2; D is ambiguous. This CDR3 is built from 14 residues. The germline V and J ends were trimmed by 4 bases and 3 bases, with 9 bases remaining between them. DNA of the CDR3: TGTGCCAGCAGTTCCCTCATCGACACCGGGGAGCTGTTTTTT. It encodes CASSSLIDTGELFF.

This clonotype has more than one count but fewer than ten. As DNA, the CDR3 is TGTGCCAGCAGTTTGACCGGGACTAGCGGGGGGCCAGACAATGAGCAGTTCTTC. It specifies CASSLTGTSGGPDNEQFF. The chain is built from TRBV27 and TRBJ2-1; 15 bases are a match to TRBD2. The CDR3 has 18 amino acids. Germline loops: CDR1 MNHEY, CDR2 SMNVEV (reference sequence). V was clipped by 3 bases and J by 5 bases; unmatched bases: 8.

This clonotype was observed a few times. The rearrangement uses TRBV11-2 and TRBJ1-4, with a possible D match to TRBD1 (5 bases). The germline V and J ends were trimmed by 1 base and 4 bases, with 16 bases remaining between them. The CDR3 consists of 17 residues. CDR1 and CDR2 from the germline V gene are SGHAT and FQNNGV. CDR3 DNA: TGTGCCAGCAGCTTAGGAGGGTTGGGACGGGATAATGAAAAACTGTTTTTT. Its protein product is CASSLGGLGRDNEKLFF. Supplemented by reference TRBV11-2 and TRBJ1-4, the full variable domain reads EAGVAQSPRYKIIEKRQSVAFWCNPISGHATLYWYQQILGQGPKLLIQFQNNGVVDDSQLPKDRFSAERLKGVDSTLKIQPAKLEDSAVYLCASSLGGLGRDNEKLFFGSGTQLSVL.

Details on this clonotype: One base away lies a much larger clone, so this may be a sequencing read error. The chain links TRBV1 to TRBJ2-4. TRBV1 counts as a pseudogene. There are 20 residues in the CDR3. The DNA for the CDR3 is TGCACCAGCAGCCAAGATTCTTCGAAACGGGGAAACCTAGCCAAAAACATTCAGTACTTC. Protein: CTSSQDSSKRGNLAKNIQYF.